The sequence of this T cell receptor beta chain was determined in a study of shared clonotypes between healthy human individuals. General study results and limits: About 5% of naive CD4 clonotypes were shared across several donors. Naive subsets usually exceeded memory subsets in estimated richness.

Free of recent acute infections or vaccinations, the donors were healthy HIV-negative adults. Libraries were prepared by immunoSEQ multiplex PCR; TCRdb keeps only in-frame clonotypes and omits some of them. Among about 1.5 million clones, approximately 98% were seen once, and the ten largest hold 0.4% to 0.45%. On this clone: What it recognizes is unknown.

CDR1 is MNHNS and CDR2 is SASEGT in the germline V gene. The CDR3 totals 14 residues. V was pared by 6 bases and J by 0 bases, with 9 bases between. The receptor's source is a man aged 25 to 40 in good health. The chain combines TRBV6-1 with TRBJ1-5; D is undetermined. Material for sequencing was naive CD4+ T cells sorted from blood. Subset given: CD45RA+ positively selected. The CDR3 here is CASSSDYSNQPQHF. CDR3 coding DNA: TGTGCCAGCAGCAGCGACTATAGCAATCAGCCCCAGCATTTT.